A selection of T cell receptor beta chains follows, all from one sample in a study of Ad26.COV2.S vaccination and SARS-CoV-2 variants. The table came from immunoSEQ multiplex PCR; TCRdb's copy has only in-frame clones and leaves some out. The data show 510,000 or so clones, about 83% seen once. The sample here was peripheral blood, taken in a trial of Ad26.COV2.S vaccine versus placebo. The receptors derive from a person between 18 and 60 years old who received the Ad26.COV2.S COVID-19 vaccine or a placebo. CDR3s include the opening cysteine and the closing phenylalanine or tryptophan. The D gene is left open where the match is weak. The size field is filled for only some rows; it gives once, few, many or a size class.

CDR3 DNA: TGTGCCAGCAGCTTAACGGGCCGGATTCAGTTCTTC
CDR3 protein: CASSLTGRIQFF
D gene: .
clone size: .
J gene: TRBJ2-1
V gene: TRBV7-3

CDR3 DNA: TGTGCCAGCAGTCCCTCGCCTACACGTAACTATGGCTACACCTTC
CDR3 protein: CASSPSPTRNYGYTF
D gene: .
clone size: .
J gene: TRBJ1-2
V gene: TRBV27

CDR3 DNA: TGTGCCAGCACTCCGGGACAGGGACGTTCGGGCTACACCTTC
CDR3 protein: CASTPGQGRSGYTF
D gene: TRBD1
clone size: .
J gene: TRBJ1-2
V gene: TRBV6-5

CDR3 DNA: TGTGCCAGCAGCTTGACAGCTCGCTCCTACAATGAGCAGTTCTTC
CDR3 protein: CASSLTARSYNEQFF
D gene: .
clone size: .
J gene: TRBJ2-1
V gene: TRBV7-2

CDR3 DNA: TGTGCCACCAGTGATGCGGGAGAGCCTTACAATGAGCAGTTCTTC
CDR3 protein: CATSDAGEPYNEQFF
D gene: TRBD2
clone size: .
J gene: TRBJ2-1
V gene: TRBV24-1

CDR3 DNA: TGTGCCAGCAGTTACTCGACGGTGAGCAATCAGCCCCAGCATTTT
CDR3 protein: CASSYSTVSNQPQHF
D gene: .
clone size: .
J gene: TRBJ1-5
V gene: TRBV6-5

CDR3 DNA: TGCAGCGGACGGACAGTTCTCACCGGGGAGCTGTTTTTT
CDR3 protein: CSGRTVLTGELFF
D gene: .
clone size: .
J gene: TRBJ2-2
V gene: TRBV29-1

CDR3 DNA: TGCGCCAGCAGCCAGTTAGCGGGAGGTTACAATGAGCAGTTCTTC
CDR3 protein: CASSQLAGGYNEQFF
D gene: TRBD2
clone size: .
J gene: TRBJ2-1
V gene: TRBV4-3

CDR3 DNA: TGTGCCAGCAGCGTCGGGGCCCACCAAGAGACCCAGTACTTC
CDR3 protein: CASSVGAHQETQYF
D gene: .
clone size: once
J gene: TRBJ2-5
V gene: TRBV9

CDR3 DNA: TGTGCCAGCAGTAAGGATGGGGGGGGTCAGCCCCAGCATTTT
CDR3 protein: CASSKDGGGQPQHF
D gene: .
clone size: .
J gene: TRBJ1-5
V gene: TRBV6-2/TRBV6-3

CDR3 DNA: TGTGCCAGCAGCTTATATGGGACCTTCTCTGGAAACACCATATATTTT
CDR3 protein: CASSLYGTFSGNTIYF
D gene: .
clone size: .
J gene: TRBJ1-3
V gene: TRBV7-9

CDR3 DNA: TGTGCCAGCAGTCAGATGGGTTTTGGGACGCCCCTCCACTTT
CDR3 protein: CASSQMGFGTPLHF
D gene: .
clone size: .
J gene: TRBJ1-6
V gene: TRBV27